One sample yielded the 26 T cell receptor beta chains listed below, sequenced in a study of identical twins. MiXCR, run by TCRdb on the 5' RACE reads, gives a single entry per CDR3 protein. The sample holds 450,000 to 650,000 distinct CDR3 sequences, approximately 16% seen once. These data were also filed under a second study, of yellow fever vaccine responses in identical twins.

Specimen: CD4+ T cells sorted from blood. Receptors were obtained from a woman between 18 and 29 years old in good health.

In regard to this clonotype: At one of its ends the junction is not consistent with the germline gene, which may arise from a read error. This chain links TRBV3-1 with TRBJ2-2, with a possible D match to TRBD1 (6 bases). The CDR3 extends over 15 amino acids. Germline V gene data show CDR1 as LGHDT and CDR2 as YNNKEL (reference sequence). CDR3 residues: CASTQEFRGAGELFF. The CDR3 DNA reads as TGTGCCAGCACCCAAGAATTCAGGGGCGCTGGGGAGCTGTTTTTT.

This clonotype was recorded a few times. CDR3 in amino acids: CSVEEVTGSGGGYTF. The CDR3 nucleotides read TGCAGCGTTGAAGAGGTGACTGGGAGCGGTGGTGGCTACACCTTC. The chain is built from TRBV29-1 and TRBJ1-2, with no clear D. V lost 0 bases, J lost 7 bases, and 18 bases lay in between. Germline V gives CDR1 SQVTM, CDR2 ANQGSEA. The CDR3 length is 15 residues.

The V call is TRBV27, the J call TRBJ2-1; 10 bases align to TRBD2. The CDR3 totals 18 residues. Looked up from germline, CDR1 is MNHEY and CDR2 is SMNVEV (reference sequence). Trimming took 2 bases from V and 7 from J; bases not matched to a gene: 14. CDR3: CASSLRASGGTNRNEQFF. The CDR3 DNA reads as TGTGCCAGCAGTTTAAGGGCTAGCGGGGGAACTAATAGGAATGAGCAGTTCTTC.

This clonotype has only a few counts. This chain links TRBV5-1 with TRBJ2-6, with TRBD2 identical over 10 bases. From germline, CDR1 is SGHRS and CDR2 YFSETQ. The junction had 5 bases not matched to a gene; V was cut back by 3 bases and J by 2 bases. CDR3 length: 17 amino acids. The CDR3 bases are TGCGCCAGCAGCTCCGGCCTAGCGGGAGCTGGGGCCAACGTCCTGACTTTC. Its translation: CASSSGLAGAGANVLTF. Supplemented by reference TRBV5-1 and TRBJ2-6, the full variable domain reads KAGVTQTPRYLIKTRGQQVTLSCSPISGHRSVSWYQQTPGQGLQFLFEYFSETQRNKGNFPGRFSGRQFSNSRSEMNVSTLELGDSALYLCASSSGLAGAGANVLTFGAGSRLTVL.

V usage is TRBV7-8 and J usage is TRBJ1-3; D remains ambiguous. The germline V and J ends were trimmed by 1 base and 5 bases, with 9 bases remaining between them. Germline V gene lookup returns CDR1 SGHVS and CDR2 FQNEAQ. The CDR3 runs 14 residues. The CDR3 spells CASSLEYGRNTIYF. CDR3 DNA sequence: TGTGCCAGCAGCTTAGAATATGGGAGAAACACCATATATTTT.

The gene calls are TRBV5-1 and TRBJ2-3, with D unclear. Trimming pared 0 bases from V and 2 bases from J, leaving 10 bases between. The germline gives CDR1 SGHRS, CDR2 YFSETQ. The CDR3 loop spans 15 amino acids. The CDR3 here is CASSLEGKATDTQYF. DNA for the CDR3: TGCGCCAGCAGCTTGGAGGGTAAGGCCACAGATACGCAGTATTTT. Using reference TRBV5-1 and TRBJ2-3 for the parts outside the CDR3, the full variable domain is KAGVTQTPRYLIKTRGQQVTLSCSPISGHRSVSWYQQTPGQGLQFLFEYFSETQRNKGNFPGRFSGRQFSNSRSEMNVSTLELGDSALYLCASSLEGKATDTQYFGPGTRLTVL.

The genes are TRBV2 and TRBJ2-3; D is ambiguous. CDR1 SNHLY and CDR2 FYNNEI come from the germline V gene. This CDR3 is 17 amino acids long. V lost 4 bases, J lost 0 bases, and 17 bases lay in between. The CDR3 protein is CASSAGVLWSSTDTQYF. CDR3 nucleotide sequence: TGTGCCAGCAGTGCCGGAGTGCTGTGGTCTAGCACAGATACGCAGTATTTT.

The chain carries TRBV12-3 or TRBV12-4 and TRBJ2-7; maybe TRBD1 (5 bases). CDR3 length: 12 amino acids. V was cut by 2 bases and J by 4 bases, with 6 bases left in between. This chain's CDR3 is CASSLRQYEQYF. DNA of the CDR3: TGTGCCAGCAGTTTAAGACAGTACGAGCAGTACTTC.

In its sample, this clonotype was seen a few times. V gene TRBV6-1 combines with J gene TRBJ2-1, with 10 bases identical to TRBD2. Germline V gene data show CDR1 as MNHNS and CDR2 as SASEGT. Trimming took 6 bases from V and 4 from J; bases not matched to a gene: 9. The CDR3 length is 16 residues. This CDR3 is CASSQSSGRSYNEQFF. The DNA for the CDR3 is TGTGCCAGCAGCCAGAGTAGCGGGAGGTCGTACAATGAGCAGTTCTTC.

J is TRBJ2-2 and V is TRBV27; TRBD2 aligns across 11 bases. Trimming at V came to 7 bases and at J to 5 bases, leaving 6 bases not matched to a gene. Looked up from germline, CDR1 is MNHEY and CDR2 is SMNVEV (reference sequence). This CDR3 has 15 residues. CDR3 DNA sequence: TGTGCCAGCACTTTTCGACTAGCGGGGACCGGGGAGCTGTTTTTT. Amino acids: CASTFRLAGTGELFF.

Remarks on this clonotype: One end of the junction fails to match germline, which may point to a read error. The rearrangement joins TRBV12-3 or TRBV12-4 to TRBJ2-3; D might be TRBD1 (6 bases). This CDR3 region has 18 residues. The CDR3 region has the DNA TGTGCCTGCAGTTTTTGGGACAACCAGCTTTCTAGCACAGATACGCAGTATTTT. It codes for CACSFWDNQLSSTDTQYF.

This clonotype was seen a handful of times. This chain connects TRBV2 to TRBJ2-5; D gene ambiguous. The CDR3 loop spans 14 amino acids. V lost 6 bases to trimming and J lost 5 bases, with 16 bases between them. Germline V gene data show CDR1 as SNHLY and CDR2 as FYNNEI. CDR3 coding DNA: TGTGCCAGCAGCCCCGGGTTCGGCCGGGAGACCCAGTACTTC. Encoded protein: CASSPGFGRETQYF.

The chain carries TRBV10-2 and TRBJ2-2, with D unclear. CDR3 length: 14 amino acids. V lost 8 bases to trimming and J lost 0 bases, with 10 bases between them. The germline gives CDR1 WSHSY, CDR2 SAAADI. CDR3 sequence: CASSRNANTGELFF. DNA of the CDR3: TGCGCCAGCTCCCGAAACGCGAACACCGGGGAGCTGTTTTTT.

The chain combines TRBV6-1 with TRBJ1-1, with 8 bases aligning to TRBD1. This CDR3 comprises 14 residues. The V gene end was trimmed by 6 bases and the J gene end by 3 bases; junction bases not matched to a gene: 6. Germline V lookup: CDR1 MNHNS, CDR2 SASEGT. The CDR3 coding sequence is TGTGCCAGCAGCGAGAGGACAGGGCACACTGAAGCTTTCTTT. It codes for CASSERTGHTEAFF.

This clonotype was seen more than once but under ten times. This sequence joins TRBV7-7 and TRBJ2-5; 9 bases line up with TRBD1. V shed 6 bases and J 5 bases; nucleotides not matched to a gene: 7. The CDR3 has 14 amino acids. CDR1 and CDR2 (germline): SSHAT, FNYEAQ (reference sequence). The CDR3 here is CASSQHRGQETQYF. The DNA of the CDR3 is TGTGCCAGCAGTCAACACAGGGGGCAGGAGACCCAGTACTTC.

This clonotype has more than one count but fewer than ten. This chain uses TRBV5-1 with TRBJ2-7; D may be TRBD1 (6 bases). V was pared by 1 base and J by 7 bases, with 15 bases between. The CDR3 has 14 residues. Germline lookup yields CDR1 SGHRS and CDR2 YFSETQ. This CDR3 reads CASSLLAGAGEQYF. The CDR3 DNA follows: TGCGCCAGCAGCTTGCTTGCAGGGGCAGGGGAGCAGTACTTC. Filled out from reference TRBV5-1 and TRBJ2-7, the complete variable domain reads KAGVTQTPRYLIKTRGQQVTLSCSPISGHRSVSWYQQTPGQGLQFLFEYFSETQRNKGNFPGRFSGRQFSNSRSEMNVSTLELGDSALYLCASSLLAGAGEQYFGPGTRLTVT.

This sequence joins TRBV15 and TRBJ1-1, with TRBD1 as a possible D gene (5 bases). Germline V gives CDR1 LNHNV, CDR2 YYDKDF (reference sequence). V shed 5 bases and J shed 5 bases, with 12 bases lying between them. The CDR3 covers 13 residues. CDR3 in amino acids: CATSPTGGTEAFF. In DNA form, the CDR3 reads TGTGCCACCAGCCCCACCGGGGGGACTGAAGCTTTCTTT.

This clonotype came up a few times. This chain connects TRBV10-1 to TRBJ2-3; maybe TRBD2 (5 bases). Germline CDR1 WNHNN, CDR2 SYGVQD (reference sequence). Trimming removed 0 bases at V and 1 base at J, with 8 bases between. CDR3 size: 15 residues. As DNA, the CDR3 is TGCGCCAGCAGTGAGTCTCTTAGCGGCACAGATACGCAGTATTTT. This translates into CASSESLSGTDTQYF.

This clonotype was seen only a few times. The chain employs TRBV5-1 and TRBJ2-3; D is unclear. CDR1 and CDR2 from the germline V gene are SGHRS and YFSETQ. The V and J ends lost 1 base and 4 bases respectively, with 7 bases between them. The CDR3 is made up of 13 amino acids. The CDR3: CASSLQTPDTQYF. CDR3 DNA sequence: TGCGCCAGCAGCTTGCAAACACCAGATACGCAGTATTTT.

This clonotype was counted only a few times. The chain combines TRBV20-1 with TRBJ2-1; TRBD2 aligns across 10 bases. V dropped 1 base and J dropped 6; count of bases not matched to a gene: 3. The CDR3 spans 14 residues. CDR1 DFQATT and CDR2 SNEGSKA come from the germline V gene (reference sequence). The chain's CDR3 is CSARGTSGSNEQFF. The CDR3 DNA reads as TGCAGTGCTAGAGGGACTAGCGGTAGCAATGAGCAGTTCTTC.

This clonotype has more than one count but fewer than ten. The chain employs TRBV20-1 and TRBJ2-1; D possibly corresponds to TRBD2 (6 bases). Germline values: CDR1 DFQATT, CDR2 SNEGSKA (reference sequence). The CDR3 has 13 residues. V lost 0 bases to trimming and J lost 10 bases, with 13 bases between them. CDR3 sequence: CSARDRGVGEQFF. The CDR3, as DNA: TGCAGTGCTAGAGATCGCGGGGTGGGGGAGCAGTTCTTC.

This chain links TRBV7-3 with TRBJ2-3, with 7 bases matching TRBD2. The germline gives CDR1 SGHTA, CDR2 FQGTGA. This CDR3 region has 16 residues. V was pared by 5 bases and J by 4 bases, with 12 bases of the junction left unmatched. The CDR3: CASSPRAGGRADTQYF. For the CDR3, the DNA is TGTGCCAGCAGCCCCCGGGCTGGCGGGAGAGCAGATACGCAGTATTTT.

A few counts support this clonotype. The V and J genes are TRBV20-1 and TRBJ1-3; D might be TRBD1 (5 bases). Trimming took 1 base from V and 2 from J, leaving 9 bases between them. Germline-derived CDR1 and CDR2 are DFQATT and SNEGSKA (reference sequence). This CDR3 has 14 amino acids. CDR3 DNA sequence: TGCAGTGCTAGAGGGGGGGTCGCTGGAAACACCATATATTTT. This codes for CSARGGVAGNTIYF.

This chain connects TRBV29-1 to TRBJ2-7; D not resolved. Trimming stripped 4 bases from V and 0 bases from J, with 10 bases between. Per the germline V gene, CDR1 is SQVTM and CDR2 is ANQGSEA. The CDR3 totals 13 residues. CDR3 nucleotides: TGCAGCGTTGTAAGGCTCCCCTCCTACGAGCAGTACTTC. Amino acid sequence: CSVVRLPSYEQYF.

This clonotype was counted at least ten times. The chain joins TRBV5-1 to TRBJ1-3; D is possibly TRBD1 (5 bases). This CDR3 spans 15 amino acids. Germline V CDR1 and CDR2: SGHRS, YFSETQ. V lost 0 bases and J lost 9, with 16 bases in between. CDR3 sequence reads: CASSLEYGASGTIYF. The CDR3 bases are TGCGCCAGCAGCTTGGAGTATGGGGCCTCGGGCACCATATATTTT.

V gene TRBV6-1 combines with J gene TRBJ2-2, with 14 positions matching TRBD2. The CDR3 runs 15 residues. Unmatched junction bases numbered 6, after V lost 11 bases and J lost 4 bases. Germline lookup yields CDR1 MNHNS and CDR2 SASEGT. As DNA, the CDR3 is TGTGCCGGACTAGCGGGAGGCTCGGGCACCGGGGAGCTGTTTTTT. This codes for CAGLAGGSGTGELFF.